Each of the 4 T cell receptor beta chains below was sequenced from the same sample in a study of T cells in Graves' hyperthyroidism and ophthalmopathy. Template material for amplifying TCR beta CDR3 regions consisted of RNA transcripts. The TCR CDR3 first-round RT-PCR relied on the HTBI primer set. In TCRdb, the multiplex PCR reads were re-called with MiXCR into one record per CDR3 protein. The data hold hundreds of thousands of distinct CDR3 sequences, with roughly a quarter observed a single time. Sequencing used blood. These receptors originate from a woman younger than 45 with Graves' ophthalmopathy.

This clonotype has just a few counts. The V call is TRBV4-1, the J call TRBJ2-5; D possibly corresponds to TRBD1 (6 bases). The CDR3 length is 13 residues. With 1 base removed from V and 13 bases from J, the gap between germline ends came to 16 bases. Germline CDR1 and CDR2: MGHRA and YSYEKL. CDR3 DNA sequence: TGCGCCAGCAGCCAAGCAGGGGTCCTGAAGAGGTACTTC. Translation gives CASSQAGVLKRYF.

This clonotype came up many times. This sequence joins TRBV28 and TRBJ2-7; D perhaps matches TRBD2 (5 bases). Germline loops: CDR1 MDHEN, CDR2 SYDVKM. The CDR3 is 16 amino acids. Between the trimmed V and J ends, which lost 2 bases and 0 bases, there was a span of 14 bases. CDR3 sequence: CASSLAGLQSSYEQYF. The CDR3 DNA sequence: TGTGCCAGCAGTTTAGCCGGACTGCAGAGCTCCTACGAGCAGTACTTC.

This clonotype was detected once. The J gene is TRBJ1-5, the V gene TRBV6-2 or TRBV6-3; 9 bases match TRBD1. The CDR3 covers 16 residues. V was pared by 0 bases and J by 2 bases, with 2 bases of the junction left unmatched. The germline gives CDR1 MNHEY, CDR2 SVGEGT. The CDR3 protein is CASSYSWTGGNQPQHF. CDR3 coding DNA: TGTGCCAGCAGTTACTCGTGGACAGGGGGCAATCAGCCCCAGCATTTT.

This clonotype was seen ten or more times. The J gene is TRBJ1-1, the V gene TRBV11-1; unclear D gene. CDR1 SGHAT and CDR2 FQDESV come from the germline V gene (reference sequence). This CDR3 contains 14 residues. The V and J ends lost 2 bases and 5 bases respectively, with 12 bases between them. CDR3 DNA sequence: TGTGCCAGCAGCTTAATGCCCCCGGCGACTGAAGCTTTCTTT. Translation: CASSLMPPATEAFF.